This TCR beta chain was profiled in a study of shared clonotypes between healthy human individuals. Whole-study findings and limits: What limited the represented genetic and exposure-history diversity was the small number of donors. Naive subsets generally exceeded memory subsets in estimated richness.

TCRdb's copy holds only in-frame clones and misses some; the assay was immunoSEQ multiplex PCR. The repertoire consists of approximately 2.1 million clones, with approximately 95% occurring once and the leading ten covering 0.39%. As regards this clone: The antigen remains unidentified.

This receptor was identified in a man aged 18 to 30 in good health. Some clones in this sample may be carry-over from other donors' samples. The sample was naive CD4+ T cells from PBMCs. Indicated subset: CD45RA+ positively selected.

Written as DNA, the CDR3 is TGTGCCAGCAGCCAGGACGTGAGCAATCAGCCCCAGCATTTT. This codes for CASSQDVSNQPQHF. This rearrangement joins TRBV5-5 to TRBJ1-5, with D hard to call. Trimming stripped 4 bases from V and 1 base from J, with 9 bases between. The CDR3 is made up of 14 amino acids. Germline assignment: CDR1 SGHKS and CDR2 YYEKEE (reference sequence).